The clone carrying this T cell receptor (beta chain) came up many times. TCRdb independently ran MiXCR on the 5' RACE reads; one entry per CDR3 protein. The sample holds about 25,000 distinct CDR3 sequences, 3.4% seen once. These data originate in a study of T cells after yellow fever vaccination. Study-wide background: SMART-Seq v4 Ultra Low Input prepared libraries from low-cell fractions. Broader study findings: It was a weaker secondary response, yet one that peaked faster, at day 5 versus 15.

The receptor was isolated from a man between 18 and 29 years old who received the YFV17D yellow fever vaccine. Source: PBMCs, either bulk or a sorted T-cell subset (CD4+, CD8+, memory, or dextramer-sorted; not recorded which), taken more than 35 days after the first yellow fever vaccination.

In DNA form, the CDR3 reads TGTGCCAGCAGCCAAAGCAGGGGAAAAGAACTGTTTTTT. Its translation is CASSQSRGKELFF. The chain joins TRBV5-4 to TRBJ1-4; D might be TRBD1 (6 bases). Germline assignment: CDR1 SGHNT and CDR2 YYREEE (reference sequence). V lost 4 bases to trimming and J lost 12 bases, with 16 bases between them. The CDR3 consists of 13 residues.